This T cell receptor (beta chain) stems from a study of T cell repertoires in cytomegalovirus infection. Study-wide background: Public TCR beta signature analysis indicated the presence of both CMV infection and matching HLA type.

Via MiXCR, TCRdb re-called the reads, giving one row per CDR3 protein. The sample yields some 450,000 distinct CDR3 sequences, about a third seen once. Study findings and constraints: In two of eight donors, the top clonotype was HLA-C-restricted CMV-specific. Summed public TCR beta family frequency identified CMV carriers bearing the relevant HLA.

The V gene lost 3 bases and the J gene lost 1 base, with 11 bases spanning the gap. This CDR3 spans 14 amino acids. Germline V lookup: CDR1 SGHRS, CDR2 YFSETQ. The table lists this clonotype with a count of one. Its antigen is unknown. The chain is built from TRBV5-1 and TRBJ2-7, with D tentatively TRBD1 (6 bases). The TCR comes from a human donor in good health (CMV status not recorded). Some clones in this sample may be carry-over from other donors' samples. Source material: PBMCs. The CDR3 spells CASSWAGESYEQYF. In nucleotides, the CDR3 is TGCGCCAGCAGCTGGGCAGGGGAGTCCTACGAGCAGTACTTC.